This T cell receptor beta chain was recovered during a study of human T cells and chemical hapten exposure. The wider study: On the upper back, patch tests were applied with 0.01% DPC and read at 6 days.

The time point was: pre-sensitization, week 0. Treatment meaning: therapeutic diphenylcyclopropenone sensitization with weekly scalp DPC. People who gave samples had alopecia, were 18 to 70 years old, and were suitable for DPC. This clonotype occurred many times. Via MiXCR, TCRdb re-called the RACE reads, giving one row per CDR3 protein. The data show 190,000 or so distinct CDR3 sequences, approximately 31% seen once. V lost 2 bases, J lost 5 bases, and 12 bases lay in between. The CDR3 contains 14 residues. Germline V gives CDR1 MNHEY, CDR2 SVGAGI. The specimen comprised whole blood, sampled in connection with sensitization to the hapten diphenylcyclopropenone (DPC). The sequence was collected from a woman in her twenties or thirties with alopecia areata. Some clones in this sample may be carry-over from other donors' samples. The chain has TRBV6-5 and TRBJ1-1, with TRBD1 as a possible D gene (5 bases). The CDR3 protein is CASSYEYGGTEAFF. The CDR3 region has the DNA TGTGCCAGCAGTTACGAATACGGGGGTACTGAAGCTTTCTTT.